Shown below are 5 T cell receptor beta chains from a single sample sequenced in a study of T-cell memory formation after mild COVID-19. MiXCR was run by TCRdb on the 5' RACE reads, yielding one entry per CDR3 protein. The sample shows fewer than 700,000 distinct CDR3 sequences, more than 15% of them seen only once. Sequencing was done on a sample of PBMCs or a T cell subset sorted from them (not recorded which). These receptors all stem from an adult woman who had mild COVID-19 (a few samples of this study predate the infection). Cell type and time point are not known.

This clonotype was detected a few times. The V gene is TRBV12-3 or TRBV12-4, the J gene TRBJ2-1, with TRBD1 identical over 9 bases. The CDR3 extends over 17 amino acids. The J segment lost 5 bases and the V segment lost 0 bases, leaving 8 bases of the junction unmatched. DNA of the CDR3: TGTGCCAGCAGTTTAGCGCTGCCGGGACAGGGTAACAATGAGCAGTTCTTC. It encodes CASSLALPGQGNNEQFF.

The V and J genes are TRBV4-1 and TRBJ2-3, with unresolved D. Trimming stripped 6 bases from V and 5 bases from J, with 15 bases between. This CDR3 comprises 14 residues. Germline-derived CDR1 and CDR2 are MGHRA and YSYEKL. CDR3 nucleotide sequence: TGCGCCAGCAGTCGGGCGGTGCCCAGAGATACGCAGTATTTT. Its protein is CASSRAVPRDTQYF.

This clonotype was recorded a few times. The chain is built from TRBV19 and TRBJ2-3; the D is unclear. The CDR3 is 12 amino acids. Trimming cost V 1 base and J 7 bases, with 6 bases left between them. Germline CDR1 LNHDA, CDR2 SQIVND (reference sequence). Here the CDR3 DNA reads TGTGCCAGTAGTATAGTCGCAAATACGCAGTATTTT. It is translated as CASSIVANTQYF.

This chain connects TRBV6-2 or TRBV6-3 to TRBJ2-1, with 8 bases fitting TRBD1. V was pared by 4 bases and J by 12 bases, with 11 bases of the junction left unmatched. This CDR3 contains 14 residues. The germline V gene has CDR1 MNHEY and CDR2 SVGEGT. CDR3 amino acids: CASSFGDRSTGQFF. CDR3 coding DNA: TGTGCCAGCAGTTTCGGGGACAGGTCTACAGGGCAGTTCTTC.

This chain connects TRBV4-3 to TRBJ1-5, with D perhaps TRBD1 (5 bases). V lost 2 bases and J 5 bases, leaving 10 bases between the germline ends. The CDR3 consists of 14 residues. Germline V lookup: CDR1 LGHNA, CDR2 YSLEER. CDR3 sequence reads: CASSQSAGDQPQHF. For the CDR3, the DNA is TGCGCCAGCAGCCAAAGTGCGGGGGATCAGCCCCAGCATTTT.